Listed below are T cell receptor beta chains from one sample, sequenced in a study of CD4 T cells in relation to SARS-CoV-2 and coronaviruses. Generated by immunoSEQ multiplex PCR, the TCRdb table keeps only in-frame clones and is missing some. The sample lists under 25,000 clones, about 75% occurring once. Their cognate antigens are unknown. Sequencing was performed on CD4+ T cells from PBMCs, cultured in vitro. These TCRs come from a human donor in good health. Each CDR3 is given with its conserved first and last residue. Fields, in order: V gene, clone size, J gene, D gene, CDR3 protein, CDR3 DNA. D genes are given only for firm matches. Not every row has a clone size; where given, it reads once, few, many or a size class.

>TRBV4-2|-|TRBJ2-5|-
CASSQDREVQETQYF
TGTGCCAGCAGCCAAGATAGGGAGGTCCAAGAGACCCAGTACTTC
>TRBV19|-|TRBJ2-4|-
CASTVGRASDLAKNIQYF
TGTGCCAGTACGGTCGGCAGGGCTTCTGATTTAGCCAAAAACATTCAGTACTTC
>TRBV19|few|TRBJ2-6|-
CASSLYSGANVLTF
TGTGCCAGTAGTCTGTACTCTGGGGCCAACGTCCTGACTTTC
>TRBV5-1|-|TRBJ2-7|-
CASSLGAGQTYEQYF
TGCGCCAGCAGCTTAGGAGCGGGCCAAACCTACGAGCAGTACTTC
>TRBV2|few|TRBJ2-1|-
CASYSRSGNEQFF
TGTGCCAGCTATAGCCGATCGGGCAATGAGCAGTTCTTC
>TRBV5-4|-|TRBJ2-6|-
CASSTSSGANVLTF
TGTGCCAGCAGCACCTCGAGCGGGGCCAACGTCCTGACTTTC
>TRBV25-1|-|TRBJ2-3|-
CASREGAVNTQYF
TGTGCCAGCAGGGAGGGGGCGGTGAATACGCAGTATTTT
>TRBV5-5|-|TRBJ2-7|TRBD2
CASSPTSGSYEQYF
TGTGCCAGCAGCCCGACTAGCGGATCCTACGAGCAGTACTTC
>TRBV2|-|TRBJ2-5|-
CASSIRDRHF
TGTGCCAGCAGTATACGGGATCGGCACTTC
>TRBV6-2/TRBV6-3|few|TRBJ2-2|TRBD2
CASSYSGLAAGTGELFF
TGTGCCAGCAGTTACTCGGGGCTAGCGGCCGGGACCGGGGAGCTGTTTTTT
>TRBV18|-|TRBJ2-3|TRBD2
CASSPRTSGGQDTQYF
TGTGCCAGCTCACCACGGACTAGCGGGGGTCAAGATACGCAGTATTTT
>TRBV18|-|TRBJ2-2|TRBD1
CASSLNRGSGELFF
TGTGCCAGCTCACTTAACAGGGGAAGCGGGGAGCTGTTTTTT
>TRBV19|-|TRBJ2-5|-
CASSISGQETQYF
TGTGCCAGTAGTATCTCAGGACAAGAGACCCAGTACTTC
>TRBV14|-|TRBJ1-1|TRBD1
CASSLRTGGVTEAFF
TGTGCCAGCAGCTTACGGACAGGGGGGGTCACTGAAGCTTTCTTT
>TRBV18|-|TRBJ1-4|-
CASSPLPGSTNEKLFF
TGTGCCAGCTCACCACTACCGGGTTCAACTAATGAAAAACTGTTTTTT